This TCR beta chain is drawn from a study of T cell responses to AZD1222 COVID-19 vaccine. Concerning this clone: The antigen is unknown.

Between the trimmed V and J ends, which lost 4 bases and 6 bases, there was a span of 15 bases. Germline-derived CDR1 and CDR2 are LGHNA and YNFKEQ. The CDR3 length is 14 residues. Libraries were prepared by immunoSEQ multiplex PCR; TCRdb keeps only in-frame clonotypes and omits some of them. The sample shows 200,000 or so clones, about 92% of them seen only once. Points from the study as a whole: Spike as a whole was targeted by vaccine-associated CD4 TCRs, dominant at 160-218 and 743-854. Most donors were white British and more were female, and clonal diversity was possibly underestimated. Unmutated regions of variants are reportedly targeted by nearly half of spike-specific TCRs.

The source material was peripheral blood, sampled on day 0 of AZD1222 vaccination. The V gene is TRBV4-2, the J gene TRBJ1-2; D is possibly TRBD1 (6 bases). The TCR sequence derives from an adult in good health. CDR3 amino acids: CASSRGGGSDGYTF. CDR3 nucleotide sequence: TGTGCCAGCAGCCGAGGGGGGGGGTCGGATGGCTACACCTTC.